A selection of T cell receptor beta chains follows, all from one sample in a study of long-term antiretroviral therapy in people with HIV. The data were produced by immunoSEQ multiplex PCR, yet TCRdb's version contains in-frame clones alone and is incomplete. The sample has 30,000 or so clones; approximately 83% are singletons. This sample comprised unsorted PBMCs, obtained 0.8 years before starting antiretroviral therapy. All receptors come from a man younger than 35 with HIV. CDR3s include the opening cysteine and the closing phenylalanine or tryptophan. The D gene is left open where the match is weak. Rows give clone size only sometimes, using once, few, many, or a class for an expanded clone.

V	D	length	J	size	DNA	CDR3
TRBV7-6	TRBD2	13	TRBJ2-7	.	TGTGCCAGCAAGGCGGGAGGAAACTACGAGCAGTACTTC	CASKAGGNYEQYF
TRBV5-1	TRBD2	16	TRBJ2-7	.	TGCGCCAGCAGACCGCGGACTAGCGGCGCCACCTACGAGCAGTACTTC	CASRPRTSGATYEQYF
TRBV28	.	12	TRBJ1-1	.	TGTGCCAGCGGACAGTTGCACACTGAAGCTTTCTTT	CASGQLHTEAFF
TRBV6-5	.	16	TRBJ1-1	.	TGTGCCAGCAGTTACTCGATATCCCAGGTGAACACTGAAGCTTTCTTT	CASSYSISQVNTEAFF
TRBV19	TRBD1	15	TRBJ2-7	.	TGTGCCAGTAGTAGACGGGACAGGGGGCGGTACGAGCAGTACTTC	CASSRRDRGRYEQYF
TRBV11-1	.	15	TRBJ2-2	.	TGTGCCAGCAGCCGTTCCATAGGAGCTTCCCGGGAGCTGTTTTTT	CASSRSIGASRELFF
TRBV5-1	TRBD1	19	TRBJ1-4	.	TGCGCCAGCAGCTCGGGACAGGGACGAGAGTACCCAACTAATGAAAAACTGTTTTTT	CASSSGQGREYPTNEKLFF
TRBV9	.	14	TRBJ2-2	.	TGTGCCAGCAGCGCCCACAGGGCGAACGGGGAGCTGTTTTTT	CASSAHRANGELFF
TRBV10-2	TRBD1	17	TRBJ2-6	.	TGCGCCAGCAGTCGGGACAGGGGAGAGGAAGGGGCCAACGTCCTGACTTTC	CASSRDRGEEGANVLTF
TRBV7-2	TRBD1	15	TRBJ1-3	.	TGTGCCAGCAGCTTAGGGACAGGGCTTGGAAACACCATATATTTT	CASSLGTGLGNTIYF
TRBV30	TRBD1	14	TRBJ2-7	.	TGTGCCTGGAGTCAACAGGGGGGATACTACGAGCAGTACTTC	CAWSQQGGYYEQYF
TRBV7-9	.	16	TRBJ1-3	.	TGTGCCAGCACCGTTAAAAGGGCACGGGACTCAAACACCATATATTTT	CASTVKRARDSNTIYF
TRBV5-1	.	11	TRBJ2-1	.	TGCGCCAGCAGTGAACGGGACGAGCAGTTCTTC	CASSERDEQFF
TRBV10-3	.	14	TRBJ1-1	once	TGTGCCATCAAGGTCGAAGTCGGGGGGGTCGGCGCTTTCTTT	CAIKVEVGGVGAFF
TRBV5-5	.	14	TRBJ1-5	.	TGTGCCAGCAGCTTAACCGAGGGTAATCAGCCCCAGCATTTT	CASSLTEGNQPQHF
TRBV2	TRBD2	14	TRBJ2-7	.	TGTGCCAGCAGGGTGGGACTAGCAGTCTACGAGCAGTACTTC	CASRVGLAVYEQYF
TRBV27	TRBD1	14	TRBJ1-5	.	TGTGCCAGCGGGAGAGGACAGGGGGTACCACCCCAGCATTTT	CASGRGQGVPPQHF